The present T cell receptor (beta chain) was sequenced within a study of T cells after yellow fever vaccination. Findings and caveats of the study: Within FACS-sorted repertoires, abundant clonotypes contaminating from the bulk population could be present. Post-booster repertoires again held most primary-vaccination clones (96% CD4, around 90% CD8).

One entry per CDR3 protein results from TCRdb running MiXCR on the 5' RACE reads. This table has 150,000 or so distinct CDR3 sequences, 6.6% appearing once. Trimming took 11 bases from V and 1 from J, leaving 12 bases between them. The CDR3 is 13 residues long. Germline-derived CDR1 and CDR2 are SEHNR and FQNEAQ (reference sequence). In this sample, this clonotype turned up many times. Its specificity is not known. This material consisted of CD4+ T cells sorted from PBMCs, taken 10 days after the yellow fever booster vaccination. The TCR originated in a man in his thirties or forties who received the YFV17D yellow fever vaccine. The chain links TRBV7-9 to TRBJ2-1, with D possibly being TRBD2 (6 bases). The CDR3 DNA follows: TGTGCCCTCGGGAGAGCTTCCTACAATGAGCAGTTCTTC. This sequence encodes CALGRASYNEQFF.